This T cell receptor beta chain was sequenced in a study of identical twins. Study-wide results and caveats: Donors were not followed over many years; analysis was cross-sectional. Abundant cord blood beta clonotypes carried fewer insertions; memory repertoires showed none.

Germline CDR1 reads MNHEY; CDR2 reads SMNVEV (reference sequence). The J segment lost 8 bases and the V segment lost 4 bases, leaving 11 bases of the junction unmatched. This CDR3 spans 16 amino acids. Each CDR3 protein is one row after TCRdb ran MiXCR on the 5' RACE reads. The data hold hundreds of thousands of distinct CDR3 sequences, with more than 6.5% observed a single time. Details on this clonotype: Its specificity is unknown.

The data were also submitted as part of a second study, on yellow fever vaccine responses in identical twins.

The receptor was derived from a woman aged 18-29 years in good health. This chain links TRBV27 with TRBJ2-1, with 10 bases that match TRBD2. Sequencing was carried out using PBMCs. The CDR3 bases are TGTGCCAGCAGTTCCCTTTCTAGCGGGAGTGGGTATGAGCAGTTCTTC. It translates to CASSSLSSGSGYEQFF.